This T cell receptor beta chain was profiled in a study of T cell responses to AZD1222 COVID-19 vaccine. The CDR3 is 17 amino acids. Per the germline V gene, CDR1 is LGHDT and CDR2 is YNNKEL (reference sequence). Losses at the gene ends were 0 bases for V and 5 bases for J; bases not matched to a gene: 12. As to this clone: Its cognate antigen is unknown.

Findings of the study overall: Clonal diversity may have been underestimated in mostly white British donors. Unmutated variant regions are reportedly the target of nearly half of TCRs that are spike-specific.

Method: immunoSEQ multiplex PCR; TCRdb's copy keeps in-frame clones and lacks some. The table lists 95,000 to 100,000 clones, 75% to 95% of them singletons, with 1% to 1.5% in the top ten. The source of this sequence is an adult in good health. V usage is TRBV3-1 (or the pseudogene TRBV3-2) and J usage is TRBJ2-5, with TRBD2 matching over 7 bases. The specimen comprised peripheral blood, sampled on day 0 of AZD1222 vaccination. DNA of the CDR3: TGTGCCAGCAGCCAAGATTCGGGGGGAGGAAACAGCGAGACCCAGTACTTC. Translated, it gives CASSQDSGGGNSETQYF.